What follows describes a single TCR beta chain. The antigen is unknown. This sample was taken from a study of molecular identifiers for immune sequencing clone quantification. For the study at large: For replicates, RNA isolated from approximately 22,000 or 94,000 naive CD8 cells was divided into five portions, of which four were sequenced. Study conclusions and caveats: Clone sizes could be underestimated for highly expanded clones when identical TCR molecules share a barcode.

Source material for naive CD8 libraries was about 19,000 to 1,000,000 sorted cells, with 10%, 30% or 50% RNA. Naive CD8 T cells were sorted as CD8+CD4-CCR7+CD45RA+. The germline V gene encodes CDR1 WSHSY and CDR2 SAAADI. Trimming stripped 7 bases from V and 7 bases from J, with 7 bases between. This CDR3 region has 11 residues. TCRdb re-analysed the PCR reads in MiXCR, keeping a single row per CDR3 protein. The table has some 100,000 distinct CDR3 sequences, around 33% seen once; the top ten hold around 3.8%. This TCR came from a human donor in good health. Some libraries in this study had Jurkat cell RNA spiked in. The sample comprised naive CD8+ T cells from blood, with Jurkat cell RNA spiked in. Subset of the sample: FACS-sorted CD8+CD4-CCR7+CD45RA+ naive T cells. The chain uses TRBV10-2 and TRBJ2-2, with D uncertain. This CDR3 reads CASKTLGELFF. The CDR3 region has the DNA TGCGCCAGCAAAACGCTCGGGGAGCTGTTTTTT.